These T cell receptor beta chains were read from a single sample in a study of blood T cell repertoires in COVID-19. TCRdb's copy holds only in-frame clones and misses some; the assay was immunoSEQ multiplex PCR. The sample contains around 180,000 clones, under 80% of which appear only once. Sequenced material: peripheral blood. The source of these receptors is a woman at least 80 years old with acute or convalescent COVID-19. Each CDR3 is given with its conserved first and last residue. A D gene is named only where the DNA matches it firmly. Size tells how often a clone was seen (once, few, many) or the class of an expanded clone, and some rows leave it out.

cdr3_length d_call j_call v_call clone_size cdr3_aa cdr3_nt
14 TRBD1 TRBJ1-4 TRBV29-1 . CSVDAGTGAEKLFF TGCAGCGTTGATGCTGGGACAGGGGCCGAAAAACTGTTTTTT
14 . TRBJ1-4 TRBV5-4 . CASSSSGRGGKLFF TGTGCCAGCAGCTCCTCAGGAAGGGGGGGAAAACTGTTTTTT
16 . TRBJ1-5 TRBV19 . CASSIGAGDSAQPQHF TGTGCCAGTAGTATAGGTGCGGGGGACTCCGCTCAGCCCCAGCATTTT
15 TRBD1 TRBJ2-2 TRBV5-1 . CASNSGTGGAGELFF TGCGCCAGCAATTCCGGGACAGGGGGCGCGGGGGAGCTGTTTTTT
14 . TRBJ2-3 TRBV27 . CASSIRDFTDTQYF TGTGCCAGCAGTATAAGGGACTTCACAGATACGCAGTATTTT
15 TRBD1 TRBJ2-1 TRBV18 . CASSPKQGTYNEQFF TGTGCCAGCTCACCGAAACAGGGGACCTACAATGAGCAGTTCTTC
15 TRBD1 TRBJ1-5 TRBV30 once CAWSAGTGFIQPQHF TGTGCCTGGAGCGCCGGGACAGGGTTTATTCAGCCCCAGCATTTT
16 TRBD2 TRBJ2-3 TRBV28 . CASSFPLAGRTDTQYF TGTGCCAGCAGTTTCCCTTTAGCGGGAAGGACAGATACGCAGTATTTT
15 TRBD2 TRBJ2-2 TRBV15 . CATSPQRGNTGELFF TGTGCCACCAGCCCGCAGCGGGGGAACACCGGGGAGCTGTTTTTT
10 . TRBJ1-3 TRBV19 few CASSHDTIYF TGTGCCAGTAGCCATGACACCATATATTTT
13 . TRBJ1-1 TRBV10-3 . CAISMAGEAEAFF TGTGCCATCAGTATGGCGGGGGAGGCTGAAGCTTTCTTT
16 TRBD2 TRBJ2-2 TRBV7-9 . CASSPGTSGYTGELFF TGTGCCAGCAGCCCCGGGACTAGCGGATACACCGGGGAGCTGTTTTTT
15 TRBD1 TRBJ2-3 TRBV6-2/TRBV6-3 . CASSSRDRGSDTQYF TGTGCCAGCAGTTCCCGGGACAGGGGATCAGATACGCAGTATTTT
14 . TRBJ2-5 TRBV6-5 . CASTPGQSKGTQYF TGTGCCAGCACGCCAGGACAGAGCAAAGGAACCCAGTACTTC
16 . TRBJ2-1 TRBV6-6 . CASSYSMVDDINEQFF TGTGCCAGCAGTTACTCTATGGTTGACGACATCAATGAGCAGTTCTTC